This T cell receptor beta chain was sequenced for a study of CD8+ T cells in alopecia areata. RNA, once extracted, was reverse transcribed into cDNA for use as the sequencing template. Profiling relied on immunoSEQ multiplex PCR, and the TCRdb table lists in-frame clones only, not all of them. The table includes approximately 190,000 clones, roughly 64% detected once. Indicated treatment: oral pan-JAK inhibitor, 5-10 mg twice daily. V gave up 8 bases and J gave up 4 bases, with 13 bases separating them. The CDR3 consists of 13 residues. The source of this sequence is a human donor with alopecia areata. The starting material was CD4+ T cells sorted from blood, obtained at week 24, from a patient treated with tofacitinib. V usage is TRBV23-1 and J usage is TRBJ2-3; no clear D. TRBV23-1 is flagged as an ORF with uncertain function. The CDR3 DNA follows: TGCGCCAGCCCTTCCTTTTCCCCAGATACGCAGTATTTT. Protein: CASPSFSPDTQYF.